This TCR beta chain was captured in a study of radiotherapy plus CTLA-4 blockade in lung cancer. Study at large: Objective responses emerged in around a sixth of patients, and roughly 30% attained disease control. Regarding the study as a whole: TCR clones originating in tumors grew in number in blood after radiotherapy plus ipilimumab.

A note on this clone: Its antigen is undetermined.

Repertoires were generated with immunoSEQ multiplex PCR, while TCRdb's copy carries only in-frame clones and drops some. Among about 49,000 clones listed, approximately 84% were seen once. With ipilimumab providing CTLA-4 blockade, focal radiation was administered to patients who had chemo-refractory metastatic non-small-cell lung cancer. V was clipped by 2 bases and J by 7 bases; unmatched bases: 4. The CDR3 is 13 residues long. Germline values: CDR1 MDHEN, CDR2 SYDVKM. The TCR originated in a human donor with non-small cell lung cancer whose response to radiotherapy plus ipilimumab could not be evaluated. The genes are TRBV28 and TRBJ1-1, with TRBD1 identical over 7 bases. The sample consisted of peripheral blood, taken from a patient treated with radiotherapy plus ipilimumab. CDR3 nucleotide sequence: TGTGCCAGCAGTTTAGGGACAGCCGATGAAGCTTTCTTT. This codes for CASSLGTADEAFF. The variable domain in full, completed from reference TRBV28 and TRBJ1-1, reads DVKVTQSSRYLVKRTGEKVFLECVQDMDHENMFWYRQDPGLGLRLIYFSYDVKMKEKGDIPEGYSVSREKKERFSLILESASTNQTSMYLCASSLGTADEAFFGQGTRLTVV.